The 6 T cell receptor beta chains below come from one sample, sequenced in a study of T cell responses to AZD1222 COVID-19 vaccine. The method was immunoSEQ multiplex PCR; TCRdb's version includes in-frame clones alone and lacks a portion of them. Among 200,000 or so clones listed, around 88% were seen once. This specimen consisted of peripheral blood, obtained on day 0 of AZD1222 vaccination. The receptors were gathered from an adult in good health.

Only one count was recorded for this clone. J is TRBJ1-2 and V is TRBV6-5; D unresolved. Germline CDR1 reads MNHEY; CDR2 reads SVGAGI. Trimming stripped 8 bases from V and 7 bases from J, with 14 bases between. This CDR3 region has 12 residues. The CDR3 region has the DNA TGTGCCAGCGGCGGTACGGCTGTTGGCTACACCTTC. Its protein is CASGGTAVGYTF.

This chain connects TRBV9 to TRBJ2-3; a possible D gene is TRBD2 (6 bases). The germline V and J ends were trimmed by 4 bases and 0 bases, with 9 bases remaining between them. The V gene's germline CDR1 is SGDLS and CDR2 YYNGEE. The CDR3 consists of 14 residues. The CDR3 nucleotides are TGTGCCAGCAGCCTTCGGGGGAGCACAGATACGCAGTATTTT. Protein product: CASSLRGSTDTQYF.

V gene TRBV11-2 combines with J gene TRBJ2-1, with D possibly called TRBD1 or TRBD2 (5 bases each). Trimming shortened V by 1 base and J by 7 bases, and 8 bases separated the two germline ends. The CDR3 spans 13 residues. CDR1 is SGHAT and CDR2 is FQNNGV in the germline V gene. The CDR3 DNA is TGTGCCAGCAGCTTAGGGGGGTTAAATGAGCAGTTCTTC. This gives the protein CASSLGGLNEQFF.

This sequence joins TRBV30 and TRBJ2-1, with D possibly being TRBD2 (6 bases). This CDR3 has 15 amino acids. Trimming stripped 0 bases from V and 8 bases from J, with 17 bases between. The V gene's germline CDR1 is GTSNPN and CDR2 SVGIG (reference sequence). The CDR3 DNA reads TGTGCCTGGAGTGTCTACGGCGGGGTACGCCATGAGCAGTTCTTC. Protein: CAWSVYGGVRHEQFF. Supplemented by reference TRBV30 and TRBJ2-1, the full variable domain reads SQTIHQWPATLVQPVGSPLSLECTVEGTSNPNLYWYRQAAGRGLQLLFYSVGIGQISSEVPQNLSASRPQDRQFILSSKKLLLSDSGFYLCAWSVYGGVRHEQFFGPGTRLTVL.

V usage is TRBV12-5 and J usage is TRBJ2-5; D is possibly TRBD2 (6 bases). From germline, CDR1 is LGHNT and CDR2 FRNRAP. This CDR3 has 13 residues. V shed 8 bases and J shed 9 bases, with 19 bases lying between them. The CDR3 DNA is TGTGCTAGTCGCCCCGAAGGTTCGGGGGCCCAGTACTTC. Protein product: CASRPEGSGAQYF.

The CDR3 sequence: CASSNQRGATETQYF. CDR3 nucleotide sequence: TGTGCCAGCAGCAACCAACGGGGGGCAACGGAGACCCAGTACTTC. The chain employs TRBV11-2 and TRBJ2-5; D possibly corresponds to TRBD2 (7 bases). V was clipped by 5 bases and J by 5 bases, with 18 bases between them. CDR3 length equals 15 residues. Germline CDR1 reads SGHAT; CDR2 reads FQNNGV.